The 21 T cell receptor beta chains listed next were all sequenced from one sample in a study of T cell responses to AZD1222 COVID-19 vaccine. The assay was immunoSEQ multiplex PCR, and TCRdb's table has in-frame clones only and misses some. The sample yields about 190,000 clones, approximately 91% seen once. Material: peripheral blood, obtained on day 0 of AZD1222 vaccination. Receptors originate from an adult in good health.

This chain uses TRBV7-9 with TRBJ1-2, with 11 bases aligning to TRBD1. The CDR3 sequence is 15 residues long. Germline V gives CDR1 SEHNR, CDR2 FQNEAQ (reference sequence). With 4 bases clipped from V and 5 bases from J, the junction kept 6 bases outside the gene matches. The CDR3 protein is CASSSIGDRGYGYTF. The CDR3 DNA reads TGTGCCAGCAGCTCAATCGGGGACAGGGGGTATGGCTACACCTTC.

The chain links TRBV10-3 to TRBJ2-7, with D unresolved. The germline gives CDR1 ENHRY, CDR2 SYGVKD. With 0 bases removed from V and 6 bases from J, the gap between germline ends came to 15 bases. The CDR3 runs 15 residues. In nucleotides, the CDR3 is TGTGCCATCAGTGAGTCGGTAAAGGCAGAGCGCGAGCAGTACTTC. It codes for CAISESVKAEREQYF.

The chain uses TRBV13 and TRBJ1-2; 9 positions agree with TRBD1. With V trimmed by 4 bases and J by 4 bases, 1 base remained unmatched. The CDR3 totals 13 residues. The V gene's germline CDR1 is PRHDT and CDR2 FYEKMQ (reference sequence). For the CDR3, the DNA is TGTGCCAGCAGCTCGGGACAGGGCTATGGCTACACCTTC. Protein: CASSSGQGYGYTF.

The rearrangement joins TRBV11-2 to TRBJ1-2; D unresolved. Germline CDR1 SGHAT, CDR2 FQNNGV. Trimming cost V 1 base and J 6 bases, with 9 bases left between them. This CDR3 region has 13 residues. CDR3 sequence reads: CASSLGQPHGYTF. The CDR3 DNA is TGTGCCAGCAGCTTAGGGCAGCCTCATGGCTACACCTTC.

J is TRBJ2-5 and V is TRBV19, with D perhaps TRBD1 (6 bases). The germline V gene encodes CDR1 LNHDA and CDR2 SQIVND (reference sequence). With 4 bases removed from V and 5 bases from J, the gap between germline ends came to 14 bases. This CDR3 contains 14 residues. The CDR3 DNA is TGTGCCAGTAGTAGACAAGGGGGAATCGAGACCCAGTACTTC. It specifies CASSRQGGIETQYF.

The chain combines TRBV18 with TRBJ1-1, with D unresolved. V was pared by 2 bases and J by 0 bases, with 10 bases between. The CDR3 runs to 15 residues. The germline V gene has CDR1 KGHSH and CDR2 LQKENI. In nucleotides, the CDR3 is TGTGCCAGCTCACCAGAAAGGGCTATGAACACTGAAGCTTTCTTT. Its protein is CASSPERAMNTEAFF.

This clone showed up just a few times. The chain couples TRBV27 to TRBJ1-3; unclear D gene. The CDR3 extends over 15 amino acids. The ends were cut back, 2 bases at V and 0 bases at J, with 8 bases in the middle. CDR1 MNHEY and CDR2 SMNVEV come from the germline V gene (reference sequence). The CDR3 region has the DNA TGTGCCAGCAGTTTAATAGGCGGCTCTGGAAACACCATATATTTT. It specifies CASSLIGGSGNTIYF.

The gene calls are TRBV18 and TRBJ2-1, with D possibly matching TRBD2 (6 bases). V was pared by 4 bases and J by 6 bases, with 13 bases between. CDR1 and CDR2 from the germline V gene are KGHSH and LQKENI. This CDR3 has 14 amino acids. CDR3 sequence: CASSQSPGGNEQFF. The CDR3 DNA reads as TGTGCCAGCTCACAGTCGCCCGGGGGCAATGAGCAGTTCTTC.

This clone was seen just once. This sequence joins TRBV5-1 and TRBJ2-7; D unresolved. In germline, CDR1 is SGHRS, CDR2 YFSETQ. The CDR3 runs 14 residues. V was pared by 0 bases and J by 2 bases, with 9 bases between. CDR3 nucleotide sequence: TGCGCCAGCAGCTTGGAGGTGGGCCCCTACGAGCAGTACTTC. The encoded protein is CASSLEVGPYEQYF.

V and J are TRBV6-1 and TRBJ1-2; a possible D gene is TRBD1 (6 bases). Trimming took off 3 bases at V and 5 bases at J, with 7 bases between the two ends. The length of the CDR3 is 12 residues. Per germline, CDR1 MNHNS and CDR2 SASEGT. This CDR3 reads CASSDQGYGYTF. The CDR3 DNA reads as TGTGCCAGCAGTGACCAGGGGTATGGCTACACCTTC.

This chain joins TRBV2 and TRBJ1-2, with D hard to call. Germline V gene data show CDR1 as SNHLY and CDR2 as FYNNEI. The CDR3 has 14 residues. V lost 4 bases to trimming and J lost 1 base, with 10 bases between them. In nucleotides, the CDR3 is TGTGCCAGCAGTGTTAGGGCGGATAACTATGGCTACACCTTC. It codes for CASSVRADNYGYTF.

The chain uses TRBV20-1 and TRBJ1-2; D remains ambiguous. The V gene's germline CDR1 is DFQATT and CDR2 SNEGSKA (reference sequence). The V and J ends lost 1 base and 6 bases respectively, with 6 bases between them. The CDR3 extends over 11 amino acids. This chain's CDR3 is CSARARNGYTF. The CDR3 DNA reads TGCAGTGCTAGAGCCCGGAATGGCTACACCTTC.

V usage is TRBV7-6 and J usage is TRBJ2-2, with 10 bases lining up with TRBD2. V dropped 0 bases and J dropped 4; count of bases not matched to a gene: 8. Germline lookup yields CDR1 SGHVS and CDR2 FNYEAQ. CDR3 size: 18 residues. The CDR3 coding sequence is TGTGCCAGCAGCTTAGCTAGCGGGGGGCCGCTGATCACCGGGGAGCTGTTTTTT. This sequence encodes CASSLASGGPLITGELFF.

The J gene is TRBJ1-3, the V gene TRBV29-1; TRBD1 is a possible D gene (5 bases). CDR3 length equals 14 residues. The germline V gene has CDR1 SQVTM and CDR2 ANQGSEA. Between the trimmed V and J ends, which lost 5 bases and 4 bases, there was a span of 15 bases. The CDR3 loop reads CSVRPGPTGNTIYF. The CDR3 DNA reads as TGCAGCGTTCGACCGGGGCCGACGGGAAACACCATATATTTT.

The genes are TRBV25-1 and TRBJ2-1, with D possibly being TRBD2 (7 bases). The CDR3 has 11 amino acids. Germline CDR1 and CDR2: MGHDK and SYGVNS. V dropped 8 bases and J dropped 9 bases, with 11 bases sitting between them. CDR3 in amino acids: CASWGGPEQFF. CDR3 coding DNA: TGTGCCAGCTGGGGGGGGCCTGAGCAGTTCTTC.

This clone was seen once. The V and J genes are TRBV19 and TRBJ2-6; no definite D call. From germline, CDR1 is LNHDA and CDR2 SQIVND (reference sequence). This CDR3 contains 14 residues. Between the trimmed V and J ends, which lost 5 bases and 0 bases, there was a span of 5 bases. CDR3 nucleotides: TGTGCCAGTAGTCTGGGCTCTGGGGCCAACGTCCTGACTTTC. Translation: CASSLGSGANVLTF.

The gene calls are TRBV6-2 or TRBV6-3 and TRBJ1-2; D gene uncertain. In germline, CDR1 is MNHEY, CDR2 SVGEGT. Trimming took 0 bases from V and 5 from J, leaving 13 bases between them. The CDR3 totals 15 residues. In DNA, the CDR3 is TGTGCCAGCAGTTACTCGGGTAGGAAAATATATGGCTACACCTTC. Residues: CASSYSGRKIYGYTF.

The gene calls are TRBV7-8 and TRBJ2-6; possibly TRBD2 for D (6 bases). Trimming removed 1 base from V and 0 bases from J, with 16 bases in between. This CDR3 comprises 19 residues. Germline V gene sequence: CDR1 SGHVS, CDR2 FQNEAQ. Here the CDR3 reads CASSLGFLGGSSGANVLTF. The CDR3 coding sequence is TGTGCCAGCAGCTTAGGGTTCCTCGGGGGTAGCTCTGGGGCCAACGTCCTGACTTTC.

This rearrangement joins TRBV3-1 (or the pseudogene TRBV3-2) to TRBJ1-1, with 7 bases identical to TRBD1. Germline lookup yields CDR1 LGHDT and CDR2 YNNKEL (reference sequence). The CDR3 spans 15 residues. J was trimmed by 3 bases and V by 5 bases; bases with no gene match: 9. The CDR3 DNA reads TGTGCCAGCAGCGAATGGGGACAGCCCGACACTGAAGCTTTCTTT. Protein sequence: CASSEWGQPDTEAFF.

V gene TRBV7-2 combines with J gene TRBJ2-3; D is uncertain. CDR3 length: 12 amino acids. Germline CDR1 reads SGHTA; CDR2 reads FQGNSA. V gave up 6 bases and J gave up 3 bases, with 7 bases separating them. CDR3 sequence reads: CASSPITDTQYF. The CDR3, as DNA: TGTGCCAGCAGTCCCATTACAGATACGCAGTATTTT.

This clone has just one count. The chain is built from TRBV18 and TRBJ1-3, with 8 positions matching TRBD1. In germline, CDR1 is KGHSH, CDR2 LQKENI. J gave up 6 bases and V 3 bases, and 1 base lay outside the gene matches. This CDR3 has 13 residues. The CDR3 DNA reads TGTGCCAGCTCACCGGACAGGGAAAACACCATATATTTT. Translating it yields CASSPDRENTIYF. Variable domain in full (rest from reference TRBV18 and TRBJ1-3): NAGVMQNPRHLVRRRGQEARLRCSPMKGHSHVYWYRQLPEEGLKFMVYLQKENIIDESGMPKERFSAEFPKEGPSILRIQQVVRGDSAAYFCASSPDRENTIYFGEGSWLTVV.